This entry features one T cell receptor beta chain sequence. The target antigen is unknown. Generated by immunoSEQ multiplex PCR, the TCRdb table keeps only in-frame clones and is missing some. The repertoire holds some 150,000 clones, with 70% to 90% as singletons. Between the trimmed V and J ends, which lost 3 bases and 8 bases, there was a span of 13 bases. This CDR3 is built from 13 residues. Germline assignment: CDR1 SNHLY and CDR2 FYNNEI. These data are taken from a study of T cell responses to AZD1222 COVID-19 vaccine. The study, taken as a whole, reports: Among those given AZD1222, only 6 or 7 were seropositive at baseline.

This rearrangement joins TRBV2 to TRBJ1-2, with D maybe TRBD1 (5 bases). This TCR derives from an adult who had recovered from COVID-19. Sample: peripheral blood, taken after recovery from COVID-19. The CDR3 DNA sequence: TGTGCCAGCAGTGATACGGCAGGGCGAGGCTACACCTTC. This codes for CASSDTAGRGYTF.